This is a list of T cell receptor beta chains from one sample in a study of cytomegalovirus exposure and HLA in healthy donors. Some clones are missing from TCRdb's copy, which holds only in-frame ones; the method was immunoSEQ multiplex PCR. This sample has 250,000 or so clones; roughly 89% occur once, and the top ten carry roughly 0.4%. Sequenced: PBMCs. The receptors come from a woman between 18 and 29 years old in good health and CMV-seronegative. Both conserved end residues are part of each CDR3. The D gene is left open where the match is weak. Some rows have no size entry. The others give once, few or many, or a class for an expanded clone.

V	J	size	D	DNA	CDR3
TRBV4-1	TRBJ1-1	.	.	TGCGCCAGCAGCCAAGTTGCAGGGAACACTGAAGCTTTCTTT	CASSQVAGNTEAFF
TRBV21-1	TRBJ2-5	.	.	TGTGCCAGCACCGTTCAAGAGACCCAGTACTTC	CASTVQETQYF
TRBV2	TRBJ1-3	.	.	TGTGCCAGCAGTGAAAGGTACAGGGCTGGAAACACCATATATTTT	CASSERYRAGNTIYF
TRBV28	TRBJ2-5	once	TRBD2	TGTGCCAGCACGGACGGGGGGAAAGAGACCCAGTACTTC	CASTDGGKETQYF
TRBV4-1	TRBJ2-7	.	TRBD1	TGCGCCAGCAGCTTCCGGGACAGGGGTGACGACGAGCAGTACTTC	CASSFRDRGDDEQYF
TRBV5-1	TRBJ2-5	.	.	TGCGCCAGCAGCTTGGGGCAAATGGCGGGTCAAGAGACCCAGTACTTC	CASSLGQMAGQETQYF
TRBV28	TRBJ2-6	.	.	TGTGCCAGCAGTTTATGGACAGCTACCTCTGGGGCCAACGTCCTGACTTTC	CASSLWTATSGANVLTF
TRBV7-9	TRBJ1-1	once	TRBD1	TGTGCCAGCAGCTTTAAAGGGACAGGGAACACTGAAGCTTTCTTT	CASSFKGTGNTEAFF
TRBV5-1	TRBJ2-2	.	.	TGCGCCAGCAGCTTGGCCGGGAGCGGAATAAACACCGGGGAGCTGTTTTTT	CASSLAGSGINTGELFF
TRBV5-1	TRBJ2-1	.	.	TGCGCCAGCAGCTTAGGTCCCGGGGATGAGCAGTTCTTC	CASSLGPGDEQFF
TRBV2	TRBJ1-4	.	.	TGTGCCAGCAGTGAATCGTGGGAGGCAACTAATGAAAAACTGTTTTTT	CASSESWEATNEKLFF
TRBV11-2	TRBJ2-7	.	TRBD1	TGTGCCAGCAACCTGGGACAGGGATTCGGCGAGCAGTACTTC	CASNLGQGFGEQYF
TRBV7-9	TRBJ1-2	.	.	TGTGCCAGCAGCTCTAGGGGTACGGGTGACTATGGCTACACCTTC	CASSSRGTGDYGYTF
TRBV7-2	TRBJ1-4	.	TRBD1	TGTGCCAGCAGCTGGACAGGGCATCCTAATGAAAAACTGTTTTTT	CASSWTGHPNEKLFF
TRBV28	TRBJ1-2	.	.	TGTGCCAGCAATGTAAGAACAACTAATGGCTACACCTTC	CASNVRTTNGYTF
TRBV5-1	TRBJ1-2	once	TRBD1	TGCGCCAGCAGCTTGGCCGGACAGGGAAACTATGGCTACACCTTC	CASSLAGQGNYGYTF
TRBV9	TRBJ2-3	.	TRBD2	TGTGCCAGCAGCGCCACGTATAGCGGGGGGGCCCGCGATACGCAGTATTTT	CASSATYSGGARDTQYF
TRBV5-1	TRBJ2-5	.	.	TGCGCCAGCAGCTTGGCCGGGCGGGGTCTTCAAGAGACCCAGTACTTC	CASSLAGRGLQETQYF
TRBV6-6	TRBJ2-7	.	TRBD1	TGTGCCAGCAGGGGACAGGGGTCGTACGAGCAGTACTTC	CASRGQGSYEQYF
TRBV25-1	TRBJ1-4	.	TRBD1	TGTGCCAGCAGTGATCCAGGGACAGGGAGCGAAAAACTGTTTTTT	CASSDPGTGSEKLFF